One sample yielded the 17 T cell receptor beta chains listed below, sequenced in a study of T cell responses to AZD1222 COVID-19 vaccine. Profiled with immunoSEQ multiplex PCR; TCRdb holds only in-frame clones, not every one. This table has 100,000 to 150,000 clones, 85% to 90% appearing once. Sample: peripheral blood, taken on day 0 of AZD1222 vaccination. The source is an adult in good health.

J is TRBJ2-1 and V is TRBV5-1; either TRBD1 or TRBD2 may supply D (5 bases each). CDR1 is SGHRS, CDR2 YFSETQ, per germline. The CDR3 has 14 residues. Trimming removed 2 bases from V and 5 bases from J, with 11 bases in between. This CDR3 reads CASSFGTLNNEQFF. In nucleotides, the CDR3 is TGCGCCAGCAGCTTCGGGACGTTAAACAATGAGCAGTTCTTC.

The chain recombines TRBV7-9 with TRBJ2-2; TRBD2 might be the D (5 bases). This CDR3 has 16 residues. Germline lookup yields CDR1 SEHNR and CDR2 FQNEAQ (reference sequence). Trimming removed 5 bases from V and 0 bases from J, with 13 bases in between. This CDR3 reads CASSPTAGANTGELFF. DNA for the CDR3: TGTGCCAGCAGCCCTACGGCGGGTGCGAACACCGGGGAGCTGTTTTTT.

This rearrangement joins TRBV7-2 to TRBJ1-1; 8 bases are a match to TRBD1. V shed 1 base, J shed 4 bases, and the junction held 14 bases outside the gene matches. The CDR3 has 18 residues. Germline values: CDR1 SGHTA, CDR2 FQGNSA. The chain's CDR3 is CASSLESGTGGGRTEAFF. The CDR3 nucleotides read TGTGCCAGCAGCTTAGAATCGGGAACAGGGGGGGGTCGCACTGAAGCTTTCTTT.

The rearrangement joins TRBV6-5 to TRBJ1-1, with D possibly matching TRBD1 (6 bases). V was cut by 6 bases and J by 6 bases, with 11 bases left in between. CDR3 length equals 12 residues. Germline V gene data show CDR1 as MNHEY and CDR2 as SVGAGI. CDR3: CASSRRGAEAFF. In DNA, the CDR3 is TGTGCCAGCAGCCGAAGGGGGGCTGAAGCTTTCTTT.

The J gene is TRBJ1-1, the V gene TRBV18; D is unclear. The CDR3 is 13 residues long. V was clipped by 6 bases and J by 1 base, with 9 bases between them. The germline gives CDR1 KGHSH, CDR2 LQKENI. CDR3 loop: CASSFQENTEAFF. Here the CDR3 DNA reads TGTGCCAGCTCGTTCCAGGAGAACACTGAAGCTTTCTTT. The whole variable domain, filled in from reference TRBV18 and TRBJ1-1, reads NAGVMQNPRHLVRRRGQEARLRCSPMKGHSHVYWYRQLPEEGLKFMVYLQKENIIDESGMPKERFSAEFPKEGPSILRIQQVVRGDSAAYFCASSFQENTEAFFGQGTRLTVV.

The J gene is TRBJ2-1, the V gene TRBV27; 9 bases line up with TRBD1. CDR3 length: 14 residues. Germline loops: CDR1 MNHEY, CDR2 SMNVEV (reference sequence). J lost 8 bases, V lost 9 bases, and 11 bases had no gene match. This CDR3 is CASGGQGKDYEQFF. In DNA, the CDR3 is TGTGCCAGTGGGGGACAGGGAAAGGATTATGAGCAGTTCTTC.

This clone was picked up one time. The rearrangement links TRBV28 to TRBJ1-5, with a weak D call TRBD1 (5 bases). CDR3 length equals 15 residues. The germline V and J ends were trimmed by 3 bases and 6 bases, with 15 bases remaining between them. Per the germline V gene, CDR1 is MDHEN and CDR2 is SYDVKM. For the CDR3, the DNA is TGTGCCAGCAGTTTGAAGGCAGGGAGGGGTCAGCCCCAGCATTTT. Its protein is CASSLKAGRGQPQHF.

J is TRBJ1-2 and V is TRBV27; D is unclear. With 6 bases removed from V and 8 bases from J, the gap between germline ends came to 13 bases. The CDR3 totals 12 residues. CDR1 MNHEY and CDR2 SMNVEV come from the germline V gene (reference sequence). CDR3 loop: CASRGSYSGYTF. The CDR3 DNA sequence: TGTGCCAGCAGGGGGTCCTATAGCGGCTACACCTTC.

The CDR3 loop reads CSVLGQGVETQYF. In DNA, the CDR3 is TGCAGCGTCCTTGGACAGGGCGTTGAGACCCAGTACTTC. J is TRBJ2-5 and V is TRBV29-1, with TRBD1 identical over 8 bases. The CDR3 runs 13 residues. V gave up 6 bases and J gave up 5 bases; unmatched junction bases: 8. CDR1 SQVTM and CDR2 ANQGSEA come from the germline V gene.

This sequence joins TRBV2 and TRBJ1-5; TRBD1 matches 10 bases. CDR3 length equals 16 residues. Trimming cost V 6 bases and J 2 bases; bases outside gene matches: 7. Looked up from germline, CDR1 is SNHLY and CDR2 is FYNNEI. CDR3 region: CASRGLGTGGNQPQHF. The CDR3 DNA reads TGTGCCAGCAGGGGATTGGGGACAGGGGGCAATCAGCCCCAGCATTTT.

V gene TRBV12-3 or TRBV12-4 combines with J gene TRBJ2-1; no definite D call. The germline V and J ends were trimmed by 0 bases and 9 bases, with 9 bases remaining between them. There are 13 residues in the CDR3. The CDR3 nucleotides read TGTGCCAGCAGTTTAGCGCGGTCCGGTGAGCAGTTCTTC. As protein: CASSLARSGEQFF.

This clone was recorded once. The rearrangement links TRBV4-1 to TRBJ2-3; a weak D match, TRBD2 (5 bases). CDR1 and CDR2 (germline): MGHRA, YSYEKL. CDR3 size: 18 residues. Trimming cost V 0 bases and J 0 bases, with 16 bases left between them. The CDR3 here is CASSQDEGVLRSTDTQYF. For the CDR3, the DNA is TGCGCCAGCAGCCAAGACGAGGGCGTCTTGCGCAGCACAGATACGCAGTATTTT.

This chain links TRBV5-6 with TRBJ1-2, with 10 nucleotides matching TRBD1. Germline V gene lookup returns CDR1 SGHDT and CDR2 YYEEEE. This CDR3 has 16 amino acids. Trimming removed 2 bases from V and 6 bases from J; junction bases left unmatched: 10. The CDR3 loop is CASSLIRDRGRDGYTF. In DNA, the CDR3 is TGTGCCAGCAGCTTAATCCGGGACAGGGGACGGGATGGCTACACCTTC. Together with reference TRBV5-6 and TRBJ1-2, the CDR3 gives the full variable domain: DAGVTQSPTHLIKTRGQQVTLRCSPKSGHDTVSWYQQALGQGPQFIFQYYEEEERQRGNFPDRFSGHQFPNYSSELNVNALLLGDSALYLCASSLIRDRGRDGYTFGSGTRLTVV.

This sequence joins TRBV5-1 and TRBJ1-5, with D maybe TRBD1 (5 bases). CDR3 length equals 16 residues. Trimming cost V 4 bases and J 2 bases, with 16 bases left between them. Germline CDR1 and CDR2: SGHRS and YFSETQ. The CDR3 reads CASSPGAGDGNQPQHF. In nucleotides, the CDR3 is TGCGCCAGCAGCCCTGGGGCAGGTGACGGCAATCAGCCCCAGCATTTT.

This clone appeared a single time. This chain connects TRBV4-3 to TRBJ1-4; no reliable D call. Trimming removed 0 bases from V and 3 bases from J, with 8 bases in between. Germline assignment: CDR1 LGHNA and CDR2 YSLEER. This CDR3 has 15 residues. The CDR3 here is CASSQDFTPNEKLFF. CDR3 coding DNA: TGCGCCAGCAGCCAAGATTTCACTCCTAATGAAAAACTGTTTTTT.

Only one count was recorded for this clone. V is TRBV11-1 and J is TRBJ1-1; 9 nucleotides align to TRBD1. Trimming removed 4 bases from V and 6 bases from J; junction bases left unmatched: 6. The CDR3 has 14 residues. Germline V gene sequence: CDR1 SGHAT, CDR2 FQDESV (reference sequence). The CDR3 DNA is TGTGCCAGCAGCTATCAACAGGGGGCGGCTGAAGCTTTCTTT. Protein: CASSYQQGAAEAFF.

V is TRBV10-3 and J is TRBJ1-6; tentatively, D is TRBD1 (5 bases). V was cut by 6 bases and J by 7 bases, with 10 bases left in between. The germline gives CDR1 ENHRY, CDR2 SYGVKD. The CDR3 sequence is 13 residues long. CDR3 bases: TGTGCCATCAGAGAGGGGCCCAATTCACCCCTCCACTTT. It is translated as CAIREGPNSPLHF.